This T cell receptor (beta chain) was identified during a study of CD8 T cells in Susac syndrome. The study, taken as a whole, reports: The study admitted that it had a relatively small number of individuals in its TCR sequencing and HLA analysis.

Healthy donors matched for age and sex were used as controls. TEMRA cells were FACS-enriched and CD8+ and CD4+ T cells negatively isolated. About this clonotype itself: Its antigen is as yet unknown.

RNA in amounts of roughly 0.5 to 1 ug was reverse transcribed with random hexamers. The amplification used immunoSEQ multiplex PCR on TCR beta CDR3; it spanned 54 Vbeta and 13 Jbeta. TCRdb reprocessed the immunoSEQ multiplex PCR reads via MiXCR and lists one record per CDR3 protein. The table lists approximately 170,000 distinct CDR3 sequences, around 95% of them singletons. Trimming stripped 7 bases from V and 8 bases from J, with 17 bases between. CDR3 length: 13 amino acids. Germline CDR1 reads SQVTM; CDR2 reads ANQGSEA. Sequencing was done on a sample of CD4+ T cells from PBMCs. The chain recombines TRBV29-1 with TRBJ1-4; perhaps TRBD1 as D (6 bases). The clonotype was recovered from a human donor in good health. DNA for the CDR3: TGCAGCGGGATATCGAGGGGGACGGAAAAACTGTTTTTT. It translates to CSGISRGTEKLFF.